Here is one T cell receptor beta chain with its context. What it recognizes is unknown. This specimen comes from a study of cytomegalovirus exposure and HLA in healthy donors. Overall study findings and caveats: The investigators catalogued some 150 TCR beta chains as cytomegalovirus-associated. The classifier reportedly diagnosed cytomegalovirus status with high sensitivity and specificity.

V lost 3 bases and J lost 6; bases outside the gene matches: 1. The germline CDR1 and CDR2 sequences are SGHVS and FQNEAQ. This CDR3 region has 14 residues. Profiling relied on immunoSEQ multiplex PCR, and the TCRdb table lists in-frame clones only, not all of them. This sample has around 60,000 clones, with 90% to 96% found just once. Sequenced sample: PBMCs. V usage is TRBV7-8 and J usage is TRBJ2-7, with 14 bases that match TRBD2. This clonotype originated in a woman aged 18-35 years in good health and CMV-seronegative. CDR3 loop: CASSFGLAGGEQYF. CDR3 sequence (DNA): TGTGCCAGCAGCTTTGGACTAGCGGGGGGCGAGCAGTACTTC. Supplemented by reference TRBV7-8 and TRBJ2-7, the full variable domain reads GAGVSQSPRYKVAKRGQDVALRCDPISGHVSLFWYQQALGQGPEFLTYFQNEAQLDKSGLPSDRFFAERPEGSVSTLKIQRTQQEDSAVYLCASSFGLAGGEQYFGPGTRLTVT.